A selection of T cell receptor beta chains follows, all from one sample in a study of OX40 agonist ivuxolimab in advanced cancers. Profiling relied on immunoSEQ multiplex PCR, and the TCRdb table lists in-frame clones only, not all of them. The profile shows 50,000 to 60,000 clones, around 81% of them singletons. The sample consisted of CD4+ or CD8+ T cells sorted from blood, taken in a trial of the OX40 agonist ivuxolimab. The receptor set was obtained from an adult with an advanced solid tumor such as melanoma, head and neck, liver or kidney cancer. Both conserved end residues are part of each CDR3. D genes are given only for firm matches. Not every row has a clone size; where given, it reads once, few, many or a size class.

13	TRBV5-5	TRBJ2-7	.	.	CASVRRDSYEQYF	TGTGCCAGCGTCCGGCGGGATTCCTACGAGCAGTACTTC
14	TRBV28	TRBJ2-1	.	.	CASSFQGEANEQFF	TGTGCCAGCAGTTTTCAGGGTGAGGCCAATGAGCAGTTCTTC
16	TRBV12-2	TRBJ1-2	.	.	CASRSPRLNSKHGYTF	TGTGCAAGTCGCTCCCCCCGTCTCAATTCCAAGCATGGCTACACCTTC
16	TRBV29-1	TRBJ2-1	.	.	CSVEDLRGFSYNEQFF	TGCAGCGTTGAAGATCTTCGGGGTTTCTCCTACAATGAGCAGTTCTTC
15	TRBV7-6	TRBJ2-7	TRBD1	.	CASSLGQGPGYEQYF	TGTGCCAGCAGCTTGGGACAGGGTCCCGGGTACGAGCAGTACTTC
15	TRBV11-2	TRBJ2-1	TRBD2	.	CASSLGLAVYNEQFF	TGTGCCAGCAGCTTAGGCCTAGCGGTCTACAATGAGCAGTTCTTC
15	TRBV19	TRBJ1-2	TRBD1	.	CASSIGVTGNYGYTF	TGTGCCAGTAGTATAGGCGTGACAGGGAACTATGGCTACACCTTC
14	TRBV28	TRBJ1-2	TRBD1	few	CASTEAGTGGGYTF	TGTGCCAGCACCGAGGCCGGGACAGGCGGTGGCTACACCTTC
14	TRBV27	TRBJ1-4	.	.	CASSFGGTNEKLFF	TGTGCCAGCAGTTTTGGAGGGACTAATGAAAAACTGTTTTTT
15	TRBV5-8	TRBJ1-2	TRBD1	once	CASSLGTGTGGGYTF	TGTGCCAGCAGCTTGGGAACCGGGACAGGGGGCGGCTACACCTTC
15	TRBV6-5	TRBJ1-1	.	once	CASSFRGVADTEAFF	TGTGCCAGCAGTTTTAGGGGGGTAGCGGACACTGAAGCTTTCTTT
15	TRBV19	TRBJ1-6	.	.	CASRLTGANNSPLHF	TGTGCCAGTAGGTTGACAGGAGCTAATAATTCACCCCTCCACTTT
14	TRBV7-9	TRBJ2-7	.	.	CASSSTGPFYEQYF	TGTGCCAGCAGCTCCACGGGACCCTTCTACGAGCAGTACTTC
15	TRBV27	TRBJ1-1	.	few	CASSLIPDRNTEAFF	TGTGCCAGCAGTTTAATCCCGGACAGGAACACTGAAGCTTTCTTT
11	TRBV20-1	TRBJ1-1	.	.	CSAMESYQAFF	TGCAGTGCTATGGAATCGTACCAGGCTTTCTTT